One and the same sample provided the 8 T cell receptor beta chains below, sequenced in a study of blood T cell repertoires in COVID-19 (dated by TCRdb to 2020 to 2021). The library was built by means of the immunoSEQ multiplex PCR assay. The table was pulled from immuneACCESS by TCRdb, which kept in-frame rearrangements only. Such tables lose some clones; where checked, under half of the loss comes from unresolved V genes, and the rest has no known cause. The sample data list 210,000 or so clones, and approximately 80% of these were observed just once. Together, the top ten hold 7.4% of the sample. The sequenced sample was PBMCs or T cells enriched from blood (not recorded which). These receptor sequences come from a woman in her forties with acute COVID-19.

The chain couples TRBV9 to TRBJ1-5; D remains unclear. Germline lookup yields CDR1 SGDLS and CDR2 YYNGEE. The CDR3 totals 15 residues. Trimming shortened V by 0 bases and J by 4 bases, and 11 bases separated the two germline ends. The CDR3 is CASSVGEGPNQPQHF. CDR3 coding DNA: TGTGCCAGCAGCGTAGGCGAGGGCCCGAATCAGCCCCAGCATTTT.

The chain combines TRBV6-1 with TRBJ2-6; TRBD1 aligns across 8 bases. Germline lookup yields CDR1 MNHNS and CDR2 SASEGT. The CDR3 runs 19 residues. The ends lost 2 bases at V and 0 bases at J; junction bases unmatched: 9. DNA of the CDR3: TGTGCCAGCAGTGAATCTGGTTGGGGGACAGGCTCTGGGGCCAACGTCCTGACTTTC. Its translation: CASSESGWGTGSGANVLTF.

This clone showed up just once. The J gene is TRBJ2-6, the V gene TRBV27; D gene ambiguous. Per the germline V gene, CDR1 is MNHEY and CDR2 is SMNVEV (reference sequence). CDR3 size: 15 residues. The germline V and J ends were trimmed by 2 bases and 0 bases, with 5 bases remaining between them. This chain's CDR3 is CASSLGNSGANVLTF. CDR3 DNA sequence: TGTGCCAGCAGTTTAGGCAACTCTGGGGCCAACGTCCTGACTTTC.

The CDR3 nucleotides are TGTGCCAGCAGACCAAATTACGGGAACACTGAAGCTTTCTTT. Translating gives CASRPNYGNTEAFF. The V call is TRBV9, the J call TRBJ1-1; D is unclear. Germline assignment: CDR1 SGDLS and CDR2 YYNGEE. The CDR3 has 14 residues. Trimming took 5 bases from V and 1 from J, leaving 12 bases between them.

This clone was seen ten or more times. The CDR3 here is CASSLTGSDEAFF. The DNA for the CDR3 is TGTGCCAGCAGTTTAACAGGGTCGGATGAAGCTTTCTTT. This chain joins TRBV27 and TRBJ1-1; D might be TRBD1 (6 bases). Germline CDR1 reads MNHEY; CDR2 reads SMNVEV (reference sequence). CDR3 length equals 13 residues. V lost 2 bases, J lost 7 bases, and 11 bases lay in between.

The chain joins TRBV30 to TRBJ1-1, with D hard to call. This CDR3 is built from 13 residues. Looked up from germline, CDR1 is GTSNPN and CDR2 is SVGIG (reference sequence). The V and J ends lost 1 base and 0 bases respectively, with 6 bases between them. CDR3 sequence (DNA): TGTGCCTGGAGTGAAGAGGTGAACACTGAAGCTTTCTTT. Translation: CAWSEEVNTEAFF.

J is TRBJ1-4 and V is TRBV19, with 8 bases aligning to TRBD1. This CDR3 is 14 amino acids long. Germline-derived CDR1 and CDR2 are LNHDA and SQIVND (reference sequence). The trim removed 5 bases at V and 5 bases at J, leaving 4 bases unmatched. CDR3: CASSAQGVNEKLFF. The CDR3 DNA sequence: TGTGCCAGTAGTGCACAGGGGGTCAATGAAAAACTGTTTTTT.

This clone was seen only a few times. The CDR3 DNA reads TGTGCCAGCTCACCACAACAGGGGGCGCCTGTCGGGGAGCTGTTTTTT. Amino acids: CASSPQQGAPVGELFF. The chain carries TRBV18 and TRBJ2-2; 9 bases agree with TRBD1. CDR3 length equals 16 residues. The junction had 7 bases not matched to a gene; V was cut back by 1 base and J by 7 bases. Germline lookup yields CDR1 KGHSH and CDR2 LQKENI.